The present TCR beta chain was sequenced within a study of T cell responses to AZD1222 COVID-19 vaccine. Study results and limitations: Scientists sampled the repertoires only once the peak T cell response had passed. Among vaccine-associated CD4 TCRs, coverage spanned spike, with dominance at 160-218 and 743-854. When two AZD1222 doses had been given, Spike-specific TCR breadth and depth rose.

Some clones are missing from TCRdb's copy, which holds only in-frame ones; the method was immunoSEQ multiplex PCR. The sample yields 100,000 to 150,000 clones, about 89% seen once. About this clone itself: The antigen remains unidentified.

This receptor was identified in an adult in good health. Sequenced material: peripheral blood, taken on day 0 of AZD1222 vaccination.

The CDR3 coding sequence is TGTGCCAGCAGCACAACTACCAGCACAGATACGCAGTATTTT. This sequence encodes CASSTTTSTDTQYF. This sequence joins TRBV7-2 and TRBJ2-3; D unclear. V lost 5 bases to trimming and J lost 0 bases, with 9 bases between them. CDR3 length: 14 amino acids. CDR1 and CDR2 from the germline V gene are SGHTA and FQGNSA.